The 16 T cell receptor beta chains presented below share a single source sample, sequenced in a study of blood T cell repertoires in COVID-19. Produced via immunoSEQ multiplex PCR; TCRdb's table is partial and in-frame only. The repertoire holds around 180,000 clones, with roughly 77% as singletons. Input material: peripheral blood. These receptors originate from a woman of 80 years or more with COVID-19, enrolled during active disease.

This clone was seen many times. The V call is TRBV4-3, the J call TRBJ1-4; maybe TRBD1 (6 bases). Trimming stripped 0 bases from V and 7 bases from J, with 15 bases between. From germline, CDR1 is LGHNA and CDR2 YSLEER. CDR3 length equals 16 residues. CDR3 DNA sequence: TGCGCCAGCAGCCAAGACATCCGAGACAGGAGTGAAAAACTGTTTTTT. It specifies CASSQDIRDRSEKLFF.

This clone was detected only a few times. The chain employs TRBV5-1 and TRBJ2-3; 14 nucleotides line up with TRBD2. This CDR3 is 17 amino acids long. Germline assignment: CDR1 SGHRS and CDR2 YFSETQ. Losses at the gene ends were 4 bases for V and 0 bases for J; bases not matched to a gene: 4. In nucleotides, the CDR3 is TGCGCCAGCAGCCTAAGACTAGCGGGAGGGAGCACAGATACGCAGTATTTT. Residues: CASSLRLAGGSTDTQYF.

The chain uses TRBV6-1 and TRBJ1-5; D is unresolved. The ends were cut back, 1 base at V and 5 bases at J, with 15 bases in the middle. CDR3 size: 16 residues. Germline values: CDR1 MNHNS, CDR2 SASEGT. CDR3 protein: CASSEGVGEPHQPQHF. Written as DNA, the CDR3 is TGTGCCAGCAGTGAAGGGGTCGGGGAGCCTCATCAGCCCCAGCATTTT.

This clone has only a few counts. The CDR3 nucleotides are TGTGCCAGCACTGTGGACAGGGTTATAGGGGAGCAGTACTTC. This translates into CASTVDRVIGEQYF. The J gene is TRBJ2-7, the V gene TRBV2, with 8 bases that match TRBD1. The CDR3 has 14 residues. Trimming at V came to 7 bases and at J to 7 bases, leaving 12 bases not matched to a gene. The germline CDR1 and CDR2 sequences are SNHLY and FYNNEI.

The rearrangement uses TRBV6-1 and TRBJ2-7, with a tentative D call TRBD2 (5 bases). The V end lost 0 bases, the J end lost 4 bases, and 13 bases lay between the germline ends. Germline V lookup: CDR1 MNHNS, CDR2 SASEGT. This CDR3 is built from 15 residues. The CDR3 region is CASSEARGSGYEQYF. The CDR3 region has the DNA TGTGCCAGCAGTGAAGCGCGCGGATCGGGGTACGAGCAGTACTTC.

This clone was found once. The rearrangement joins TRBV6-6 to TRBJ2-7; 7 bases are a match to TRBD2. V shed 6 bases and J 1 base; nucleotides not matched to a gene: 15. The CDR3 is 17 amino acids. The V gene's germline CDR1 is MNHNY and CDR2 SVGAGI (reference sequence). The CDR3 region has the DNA TGTGCCAGCAGCCGACCCTTTGGAAGCGGGGCGTCCTACGAGCAGTACTTC. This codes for CASSRPFGSGASYEQYF.

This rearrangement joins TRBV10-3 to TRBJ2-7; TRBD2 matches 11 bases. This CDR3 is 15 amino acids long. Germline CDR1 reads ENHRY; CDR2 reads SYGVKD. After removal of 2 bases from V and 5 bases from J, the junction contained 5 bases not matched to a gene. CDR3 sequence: CAISETSGSKNEQYF. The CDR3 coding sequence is TGTGCCATCAGTGAGACTAGCGGGAGTAAGAACGAGCAGTACTTC.

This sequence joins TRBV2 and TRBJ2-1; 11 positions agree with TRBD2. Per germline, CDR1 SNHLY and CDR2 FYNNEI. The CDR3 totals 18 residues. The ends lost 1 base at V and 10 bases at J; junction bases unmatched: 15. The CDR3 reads CASSEELPELAGVREQFF. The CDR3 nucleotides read TGTGCCAGCAGTGAAGAATTGCCCGAACTAGCGGGAGTTAGGGAGCAGTTCTTC.

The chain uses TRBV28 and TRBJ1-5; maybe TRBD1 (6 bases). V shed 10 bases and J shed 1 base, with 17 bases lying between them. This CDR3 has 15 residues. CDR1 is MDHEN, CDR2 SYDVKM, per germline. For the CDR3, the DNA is TGTGCCACCACAGGGACGAGACAGAGCAATCAGCCCCAGCATTTT. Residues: CATTGTRQSNQPQHF.

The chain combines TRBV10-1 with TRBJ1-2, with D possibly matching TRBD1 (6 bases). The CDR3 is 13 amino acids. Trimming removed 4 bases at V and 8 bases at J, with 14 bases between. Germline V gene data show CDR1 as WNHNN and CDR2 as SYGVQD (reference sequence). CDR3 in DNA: TGCGCCAGCAGTGGACAGGCCAGCTACGGCTACACCTTC. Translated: CASSGQASYGYTF.

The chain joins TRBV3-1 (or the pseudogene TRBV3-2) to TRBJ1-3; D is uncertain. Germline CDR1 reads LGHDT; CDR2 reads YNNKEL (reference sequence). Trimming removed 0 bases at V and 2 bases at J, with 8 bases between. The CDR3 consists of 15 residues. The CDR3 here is CASSQEREAGNTIYF. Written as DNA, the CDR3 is TGTGCCAGCAGCCAAGAACGGGAGGCTGGAAACACCATATATTTT.

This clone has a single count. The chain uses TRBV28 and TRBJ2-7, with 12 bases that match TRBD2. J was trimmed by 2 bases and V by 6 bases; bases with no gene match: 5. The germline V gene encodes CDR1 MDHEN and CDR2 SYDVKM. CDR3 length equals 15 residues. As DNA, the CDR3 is TGTGCCAGCAGGGCCGGACTAGCGGGGCCCTACGAGCAGTACTTC. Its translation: CASRAGLAGPYEQYF.

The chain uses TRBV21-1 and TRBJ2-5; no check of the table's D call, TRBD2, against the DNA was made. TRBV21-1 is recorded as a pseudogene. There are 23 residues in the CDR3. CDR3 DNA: TGTGCCAGCAGCAAAGCGCCCTTGCGACGATTTGCACAGACTAGCGGGAGCGTGGAGACCCAGTACTTC. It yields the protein CASSKAPLRRFAQTSGSVETQYF.

The CDR3 sequence is CAISRTGGFQPQHF. The CDR3 region has the DNA TGTGCCATCAGTCGGACAGGGGGCTTCCAGCCCCAGCATTTT. The chain uses TRBV10-3 and TRBJ1-5; 11 positions agree with TRBD1. This CDR3 is 14 amino acids long. Germline V CDR1 and CDR2: ENHRY, SYGVKD. V dropped 5 bases and J dropped 7; count of bases not matched to a gene: 4.

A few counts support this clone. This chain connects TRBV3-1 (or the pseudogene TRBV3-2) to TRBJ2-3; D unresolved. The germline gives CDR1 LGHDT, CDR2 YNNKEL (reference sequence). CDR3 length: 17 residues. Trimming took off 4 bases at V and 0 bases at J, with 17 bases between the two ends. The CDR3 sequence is CASSLATTATSTDTQYF. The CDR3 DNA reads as TGTGCCAGCAGCCTGGCTACTACGGCAACTAGCACAGATACGCAGTATTTT.

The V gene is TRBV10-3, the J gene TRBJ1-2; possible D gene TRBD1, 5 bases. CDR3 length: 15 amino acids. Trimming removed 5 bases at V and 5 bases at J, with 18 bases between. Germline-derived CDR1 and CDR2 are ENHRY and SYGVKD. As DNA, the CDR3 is TGTGCCATCAGTTCCTCACAAGGGGCTGAATATGGCTACACCTTC. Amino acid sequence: CAISSSQGAEYGYTF.